The 23 T cell receptor beta chains given below trace back to one sample, sequenced in a study of neoadjuvant anti-PD-1 for oral cavity cancer (dated by TCRdb to about 2021). This sample's time point label indicates: after neoadjuvant nivolumab, at surgical resection. Library method: the immunoSEQ multiplex PCR assay. TCRdb mirrors the immuneACCESS table, restricted to in-frame sequences. Some clones are absent from its copies; in checked studies, under half trace to an unresolved V gene, and the reason for the others is unknown. A total of around 65,000 clones appear in this sample, roughly nine tenths of them only once. The top ten hold 2.5% to 3.5% of the sample. Sequencing used PBMCs, obtained after nivolumab (anti-PD-1) treatment. Receptor source: a person aged 40 to 85 with oral cavity squamous cell carcinoma.

This clone appeared a few times. This rearrangement joins TRBV21-1 to TRBJ1-5. TRBV21-1 is a documented pseudogene. CDR3 length: 17 amino acids. CDR3 sequence (DNA): TGTGCCAGCAGCAAAGCGAGGACGACGAACAGCAATCAGCCCCAGCATTTT. It translates to CASSKARTTNSNQPQHF.

V gene TRBV5-4 combines with J gene TRBJ2-3; 7 bases are a match to TRBD2. The CDR3 totals 15 residues. J gave up 5 bases and V 2 bases, and 8 bases lay outside the gene matches. CDR1 and CDR2 from the germline V gene are SGHNT and YYREEE (reference sequence). This CDR3 is CASSLRAGRVDTQYF. In nucleotides, the CDR3 is TGTGCCAGCAGCTTAAGAGCGGGGAGGGTAGATACGCAGTATTTT.

V is TRBV5-4 and J is TRBJ2-7; a weak D match, TRBD1 (5 bases). V lost 1 base and J lost 4, with 9 bases in between. Germline CDR1 SGHNT, CDR2 YYREEE (reference sequence). This CDR3 has 13 residues. The chain's CDR3 is CASSLFAGYEQYF. CDR3 nucleotides: TGTGCCAGCAGCTTGTTTGCAGGGTACGAGCAGTACTTC.

The chain employs TRBV9 and TRBJ2-7; 7 bases match TRBD1. The CDR3 consists of 15 residues. With V trimmed by 2 bases and J by 5 bases, 10 bases remained unmatched. Germline lookup yields CDR1 SGDLS and CDR2 YYNGEE. CDR3: CASSVSGTVPNEQYF. The CDR3 DNA sequence: TGTGCCAGCAGCGTTTCGGGGACAGTTCCTAACGAGCAGTACTTC.

The J gene is TRBJ2-5, the V gene TRBV6-1; 12 bases fit TRBD2. CDR3 length: 18 residues. Trimming removed 3 bases from V and 4 bases from J; junction bases left unmatched: 12. CDR1 is MNHNS, CDR2 SASEGT, per germline. The CDR3 is CASSEGRLAGVWGETQYF. Written as DNA, the CDR3 is TGTGCCAGCAGTGAGGGCCGACTAGCGGGAGTTTGGGGAGAGACCCAGTACTTC.

The rearrangement uses TRBV27 and TRBJ1-5; D call uncertain. V was shortened by 6 bases and J by 1 base, with 13 bases between the two germline ends. This CDR3 spans 15 amino acids. Per germline, CDR1 MNHEY and CDR2 SMNVEV (reference sequence). The CDR3 loop is CASREHPSSNQPQHF. CDR3 DNA: TGTGCCAGCAGGGAGCACCCCAGCAGCAATCAGCCCCAGCATTTT.

This clone has only a few counts. The chain has TRBV30 and TRBJ1-2, with D uncertain. The germline V gene encodes CDR1 GTSNPN and CDR2 SVGIG (reference sequence). This CDR3 region has 14 residues. Trimming removed 7 bases from V and 2 bases from J, with 17 bases in between. Written as DNA, the CDR3 is TGTGCCTACCGCTACACACGCCCCAACTATGGCTACACCTTC. Protein: CAYRYTRPNYGYTF.

This rearrangement joins TRBV4-1 to TRBJ2-7, with 7 bases fitting TRBD2. V dropped 6 bases and J dropped 0; count of bases not matched to a gene: 8. CDR3 length: 15 residues. CDR1 and CDR2 (germline): MGHRA, YSYEKL. The CDR3 DNA follows: TGCGCCAGCAGATTTATAGCGGGCATCTCCTACGAGCAGTACTTC. Protein sequence: CASRFIAGISYEQYF.

The genes are TRBV25-1 and TRBJ2-1; D tentatively reads TRBD1 or TRBD2 (5 bases each). Trimming stripped 5 bases from V and 7 bases from J, with 18 bases between. The CDR3 totals 15 residues. Germline CDR1 MGHDK, CDR2 SYGVNS. CDR3 region: CASSQITLEGNEQFF. CDR3 nucleotides: TGTGCCAGCAGTCAAATAACTTTAGAGGGGAATGAGCAGTTCTTC.

V gene TRBV19 combines with J gene TRBJ1-1; no clear D gene. Per germline, CDR1 LNHDA and CDR2 SQIVND (reference sequence). CDR3 length equals 12 residues. V lost 7 bases to trimming and J lost 4 bases, with 10 bases between them. CDR3 sequence (DNA): TGTGCCAGTATTGGTCTGGGCACTGAAGCTTTCTTT. Its protein is CASIGLGTEAFF.

CDR3 protein: CAISGGSGGVEKLFF. In DNA form, the CDR3 reads TGTGCCATCAGTGGTGGGTCTGGAGGGGTGGAAAAACTGTTTTTT. This chain uses TRBV10-3 with TRBJ1-4; D possibly corresponds to TRBD1 (5 bases). This CDR3 region has 15 residues. Germline CDR1 ENHRY, CDR2 SYGVKD. Trimming took 4 bases from V and 8 from J, leaving 17 bases between them.

This chain joins TRBV19 and TRBJ1-4, with D hard to call. Germline-derived CDR1 and CDR2 are LNHDA and SQIVND (reference sequence). CDR3 length: 18 amino acids. The V end lost 0 bases, the J end lost 5 bases, and 19 bases lay between the germline ends. The CDR3 is CASSIDTFRWDPNEKLFF. The CDR3 DNA follows: TGTGCCAGTAGTATAGATACCTTTAGGTGGGATCCGAATGAAAAACTGTTTTTT.

The rearrangement joins TRBV4-1 to TRBJ2-7; D unresolved. Germline lookup yields CDR1 MGHRA and CDR2 YSYEKL. This CDR3 is built from 14 residues. V lost 0 bases and J lost 6, with 12 bases in between. The CDR3 nucleotides are TGCGCCAGCAGCCAAGAGATGGATCTCGGCGAGCAGTACTTC. It encodes CASSQEMDLGEQYF.

The gene calls are TRBV15 and TRBJ1-2, with unresolved D. The CDR3 has 15 residues. Germline-derived CDR1 and CDR2 are LNHNV and YYDKDF (reference sequence). Trimming pared 0 bases from V and 6 bases from J, leaving 14 bases between. This CDR3 is CATSRDSIPSHGYTF. DNA of the CDR3: TGTGCCACCAGCAGAGACAGTATCCCCTCGCATGGCTACACCTTC.

The chain links TRBV7-6 to TRBJ2-1, with D unclear. CDR1 is SGHVS and CDR2 is FNYEAQ in the germline V gene. CDR3 length equals 13 residues. V lost 4 bases and J lost 7, with 11 bases in between. Written as DNA, the CDR3 is TGTGCCAGCAGCTCACAACAAATGAATGAGCAGTTCTTC. Protein sequence: CASSSQQMNEQFF.

This clone was found a few times. V usage is TRBV4-1 and J usage is TRBJ2-1; TRBD2 matches 9 bases. The CDR3 is 16 residues long. Germline V gene data show CDR1 as MGHRA and CDR2 as YSYEKL. Trimming removed 4 bases from V and 3 bases from J; junction bases left unmatched: 7. CDR3 amino acids: CASSRLVTSGYNEQFF. The CDR3, as DNA: TGCGCCAGCAGCCGGCTCGTGACTAGCGGCTACAATGAGCAGTTCTTC.

This chain joins TRBV13 and TRBJ2-5, with TRBD2 identical over 13 bases. Germline V gives CDR1 PRHDT, CDR2 FYEKMQ (reference sequence). Trimming took 6 bases from V and 2 from J; bases not matched to a gene: 6. This CDR3 has 16 residues. Written as DNA, the CDR3 is TGTGCCAGCAGTTGGGGGACTAGCGGGGTTCAAGAGACCCAGTACTTC. Its protein product is CASSWGTSGVQETQYF.

The rearrangement uses TRBV7-6 and TRBJ1-4; 8 bases fit TRBD1. V lost 5 bases to trimming and J lost 3 bases; unmatched junction nucleotides: 8. This CDR3 has 16 residues. Germline V gene lookup returns CDR1 SGHVS and CDR2 FNYEAQ. The CDR3 DNA reads as TGTGCCAGCAGCGCAGGTTACAGGGGGTCTAATGAAAAACTGTTTTTT. Its protein product is CASSAGYRGSNEKLFF.

The chain couples TRBV5-1 to TRBJ1-1; D is undetermined. This CDR3 contains 12 residues. Germline V gene lookup returns CDR1 SGHRS and CDR2 YFSETQ. Trimming stripped 10 bases from V and 4 bases from J, with 14 bases between. The CDR3 coding sequence is TGCGCCGACGGGCCTCCGTCCACTGAAGCTTTCTTT. It yields the protein CADGPPSTEAFF.

The chain is built from TRBV15 and TRBJ1-5; D is possibly TRBD1 (5 bases). Trimming took 0 bases from V and 8 from J, leaving 20 bases between them. In germline, CDR1 is LNHNV, CDR2 YYDKDF (reference sequence). This CDR3 contains 17 residues. In nucleotides, the CDR3 is TGTGCCACCAGCAGAGACCCCGGGACGGAACAGAGAGAGCCCCAGCATTTT. The encoded protein is CATSRDPGTEQREPQHF.

J is TRBJ2-4 and V is TRBV7-8, with D perhaps TRBD1 (5 bases). Looked up from germline, CDR1 is SGHVS and CDR2 is FQNEAQ. The length of the CDR3 is 14 residues. The V end was cut by 5 bases, the J end by 3 bases, with 11 bases between. CDR3 amino acids: CASSQDRVKNIQYF. In DNA, the CDR3 is TGTGCCAGCAGCCAAGACAGAGTCAAAAACATTCAGTACTTC.

The V call is TRBV9, the J call TRBJ2-1, with TRBD1 matching 9 bases. Losses at the gene ends were 4 bases for V and 7 bases for J; bases not matched to a gene: 6. Germline CDR1 reads SGDLS; CDR2 reads YYNGEE. The CDR3 is 14 amino acids. The CDR3 loop reads CASSKGQGWNEQFF. CDR3 sequence (DNA): TGTGCCAGCAGCAAGGGACAGGGTTGGAATGAGCAGTTCTTC.

V gene TRBV7-8 combines with J gene TRBJ2-5; no clear D. CDR3 size: 13 residues. Trimming removed 0 bases from V and 4 bases from J, with 6 bases in between. Germline V gives CDR1 SGHVS, CDR2 FQNEAQ. This chain's CDR3 is CASSLAVGETQYF. DNA for the CDR3: TGTGCCAGCAGCTTAGCGGTGGGAGAGACCCAGTACTTC.